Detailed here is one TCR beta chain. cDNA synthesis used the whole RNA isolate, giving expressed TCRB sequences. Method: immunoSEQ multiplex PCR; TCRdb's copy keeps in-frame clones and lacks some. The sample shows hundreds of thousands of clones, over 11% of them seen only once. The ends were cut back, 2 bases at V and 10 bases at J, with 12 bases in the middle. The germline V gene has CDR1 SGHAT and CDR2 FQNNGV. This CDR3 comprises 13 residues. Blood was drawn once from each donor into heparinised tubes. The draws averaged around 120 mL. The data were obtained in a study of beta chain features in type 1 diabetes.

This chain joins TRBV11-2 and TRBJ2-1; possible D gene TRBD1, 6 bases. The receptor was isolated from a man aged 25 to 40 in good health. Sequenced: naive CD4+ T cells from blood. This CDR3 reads CASSLQGPSEQFF. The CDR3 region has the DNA TGTGCCAGCAGCTTACAGGGGCCCAGCGAGCAGTTCTTC.